These 14 T cell receptor beta chains originate from one sample sequenced in a study of cytomegalovirus exposure and HLA in healthy donors. 60 Vbeta and 13 Jbeta primers were used in PCR. This table comes from immunoSEQ multiplex PCR, and its TCRdb copy is limited to in-frame clones, with some not included. The data show about 130,000 clones, 60% to 80% seen once. The sequenced sample consisted of PBMCs. Every receptor here comes from a man between 25 and 39 years old in good health and CMV-seronegative.

This clone appeared once. This chain connects TRBV5-1 to TRBJ1-3; possibly TRBD1 for D (6 bases). CDR1 is SGHRS and CDR2 is YFSETQ in the germline V gene. V was trimmed by 2 bases and J by 3 bases, leaving 9 bases between them. The CDR3 is 14 amino acids. The CDR3 region has the DNA TGCGCCAGCAGCTTCCAGGGGAATGGAAACACCATATATTTT. This gives the protein CASSFQGNGNTIYF.

The gene calls are TRBV28 and TRBJ2-5; 8 bases are a match to TRBD1. Germline-derived CDR1 and CDR2 are MDHEN and SYDVKM. The V and J ends lost 6 bases and 1 base, in that order; junction bases with no gene match: 4. The CDR3 consists of 14 residues. The CDR3 is CASSGQGFQETQYF. The DNA of the CDR3 is TGTGCCAGCAGCGGACAGGGATTCCAAGAGACCCAGTACTTC.

CDR3 in amino acids: CASSWDRKETQYF. The CDR3 DNA reads as TGTGCCAGCAGCTGGGACAGGAAAGAGACCCAGTACTTC. The gene calls are TRBV7-8 and TRBJ2-5; TRBD1 agrees at 8 bases. V shed 4 bases and J 3 bases; nucleotides not matched to a gene: 1. Germline V gives CDR1 SGHVS, CDR2 FQNEAQ. There are 13 residues in the CDR3.

V gene TRBV4-2 combines with J gene TRBJ2-1, with a possible D match to TRBD2 (7 bases). The CDR3 is 15 residues long. Trimming pared 0 bases from V and 6 bases from J, leaving 12 bases between. Germline loops: CDR1 LGHNA, CDR2 YNFKEQ. The CDR3 DNA follows: TGTGCCAGCAGCCAAGAGAGGGGGGGGGTCAATGAGCAGTTCTTC. Translation: CASSQERGGVNEQFF.

The chain is built from TRBV4-1 and TRBJ2-7, with D unclear. CDR3 length: 13 residues. V was trimmed by 1 base and J by 7 bases, leaving 11 bases between them. Germline V gene lookup returns CDR1 MGHRA and CDR2 YSYEKL. CDR3 residues: CASSQAGFGEQYF. CDR3 in DNA: TGCGCCAGCAGCCAAGCTGGGTTCGGGGAGCAGTACTTC.

The chain has TRBV4-3 and TRBJ2-2, with TRBD1 matching over 7 bases. The germline V gene has CDR1 LGHNA and CDR2 YSLEER. Trimming took 1 base from V and 8 from J; bases not matched to a gene: 10. The CDR3 runs to 16 residues. CDR3 sequence: CASSQATDRAAGELFF. In DNA, the CDR3 is TGCGCCAGCAGCCAAGCGACCGACAGGGCGGCGGGGGAGCTGTTTTTT.

This sequence joins TRBV11-2 and TRBJ1-2, with 10 nucleotides matching TRBD1. Germline loops: CDR1 SGHAT, CDR2 FQNNGV. The CDR3 spans 15 residues. J gave up 6 bases and V 5 bases, and 9 bases lay outside the gene matches. In DNA form, the CDR3 reads TGTGCCAGCAGCCCAACAATGACAGGGGGCGATGGCTACACCTTC. This translates into CASSPTMTGGDGYTF.

Here the CDR3 DNA reads TGCGCCAGCAGCCCCCAGGACAGGGCCCCCTATAATTCACCCCTCCACTTT. Amino acids: CASSPQDRAPYNSPLHF. V and J are TRBV4-3 and TRBJ1-6; 8 nucleotides line up with TRBD1. The CDR3 contains 17 residues. Germline V CDR1 and CDR2: LGHNA, YSLEER. J gave up 2 bases and V 4 bases, and 7 bases lay outside the gene matches.

V gene TRBV25-1 combines with J gene TRBJ1-4; D may be TRBD1 (6 bases). The V gene lost 3 bases and the J gene lost 0 bases, with 14 bases spanning the gap. This CDR3 is 17 amino acids long. Per germline, CDR1 MGHDK and CDR2 SYGVNS. In DNA form, the CDR3 reads TGTGCCAGCAGTGACACCACAGGGAGGGCAACTAATGAAAAACTGTTTTTT. Its protein is CASSDTTGRATNEKLFF.

The CDR3 protein is CAIITGGAPEAFF. In DNA form, the CDR3 reads TGTGCCATCATAACAGGGGGCGCCCCTGAAGCTTTCTTT. The chain has TRBV6-1 and TRBJ1-1, with TRBD1 matching 9 bases. The CDR3 is made up of 13 amino acids. CDR1 and CDR2 (germline): MNHNS, SASEGT. Trimming at V came to 10 bases and at J to 6 bases, leaving 9 bases not matched to a gene.

V usage is TRBV5-6 and J usage is TRBJ1-6; D is undetermined. CDR3 size: 13 residues. In germline, CDR1 is SGHDT, CDR2 YYEEEE. V shed 3 bases and J shed 9 bases, with 10 bases lying between them. The CDR3 DNA is TGTGCCAGCAGCTCCTATTCAGGTTCACCCCTCCACTTT. This gives the protein CASSSYSGSPLHF.

The chain is built from TRBV4-2 and TRBJ2-3, with D perhaps matching TRBD2 (5 bases). The V end was cut by 3 bases, the J end by 4 bases, with 17 bases between. Germline V gives CDR1 LGHNA, CDR2 YNFKEQ. The CDR3 has 16 residues. The CDR3 DNA is TGTGCCAGCAGCCAGGGGAAGGGAGTTGGCGCAGATACGCAGTATTTT. Amino acid sequence: CASSQGKGVGADTQYF.

This clone showed up just once. J is TRBJ1-6 and V is TRBV25-1; a possible D gene is TRBD1 (6 bases). V lost 0 bases, J lost 3 bases, and 9 bases lay in between. The CDR3 covers 16 residues. Germline loops: CDR1 MGHDK, CDR2 SYGVNS. The CDR3 DNA reads TGTGCCAGCAGTGAATACGGGACAAACTATAATTCACCCCTCCACTTT. It translates to CASSEYGTNYNSPLHF.

V and J are TRBV5-1 and TRBJ1-1; 9 bases map to TRBD1. The trim removed 4 bases at V and 6 bases at J, leaving 10 bases unmatched. Germline assignment: CDR1 SGHRS and CDR2 YFSETQ. The CDR3 sequence is 15 residues long. The CDR3: CASSLSTGGIAEAFF. The CDR3 region has the DNA TGCGCCAGCAGCCTATCGACAGGGGGGATCGCTGAAGCTTTCTTT.